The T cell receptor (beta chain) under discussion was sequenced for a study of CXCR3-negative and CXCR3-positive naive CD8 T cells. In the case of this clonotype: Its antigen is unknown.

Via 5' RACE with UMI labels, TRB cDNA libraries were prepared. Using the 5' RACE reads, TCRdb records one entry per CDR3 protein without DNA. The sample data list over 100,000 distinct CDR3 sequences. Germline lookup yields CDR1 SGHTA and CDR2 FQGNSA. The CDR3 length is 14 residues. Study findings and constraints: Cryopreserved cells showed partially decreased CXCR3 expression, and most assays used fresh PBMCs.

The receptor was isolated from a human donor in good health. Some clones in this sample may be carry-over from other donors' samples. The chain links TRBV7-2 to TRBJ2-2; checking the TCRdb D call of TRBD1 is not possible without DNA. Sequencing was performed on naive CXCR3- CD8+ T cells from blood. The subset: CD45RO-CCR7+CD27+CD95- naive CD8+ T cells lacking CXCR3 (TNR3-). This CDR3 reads CASRVPGETGELFF.